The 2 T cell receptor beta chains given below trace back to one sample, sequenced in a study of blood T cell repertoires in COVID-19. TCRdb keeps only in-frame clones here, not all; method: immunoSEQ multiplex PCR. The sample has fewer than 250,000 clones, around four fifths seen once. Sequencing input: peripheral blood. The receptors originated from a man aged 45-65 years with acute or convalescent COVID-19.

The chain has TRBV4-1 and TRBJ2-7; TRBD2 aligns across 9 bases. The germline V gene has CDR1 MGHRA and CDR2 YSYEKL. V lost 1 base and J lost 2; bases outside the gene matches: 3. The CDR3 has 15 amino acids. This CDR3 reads CASSQGSGGAYEQYF. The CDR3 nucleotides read TGCGCCAGCAGCCAAGGTAGCGGGGGTGCCTACGAGCAGTACTTC.

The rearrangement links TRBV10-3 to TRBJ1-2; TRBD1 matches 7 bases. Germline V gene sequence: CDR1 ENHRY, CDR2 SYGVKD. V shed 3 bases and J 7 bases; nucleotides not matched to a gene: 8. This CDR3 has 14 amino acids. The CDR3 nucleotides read TGTGCCATCAGTGATATTCAGGGGGATGGTGGCTACACCTTC. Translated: CAISDIQGDGGYTF.